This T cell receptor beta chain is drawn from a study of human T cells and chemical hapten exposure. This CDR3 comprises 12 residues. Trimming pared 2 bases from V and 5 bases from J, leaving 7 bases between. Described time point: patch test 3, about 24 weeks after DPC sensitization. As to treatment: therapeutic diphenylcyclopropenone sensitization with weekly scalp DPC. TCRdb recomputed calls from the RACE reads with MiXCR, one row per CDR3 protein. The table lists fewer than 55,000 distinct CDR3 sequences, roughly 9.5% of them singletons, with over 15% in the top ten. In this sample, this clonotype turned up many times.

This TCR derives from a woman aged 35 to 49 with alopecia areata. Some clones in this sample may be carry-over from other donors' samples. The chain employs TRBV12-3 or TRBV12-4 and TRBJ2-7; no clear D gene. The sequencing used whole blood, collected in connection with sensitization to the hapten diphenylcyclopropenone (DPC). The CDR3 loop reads CASSLRSHEQYF. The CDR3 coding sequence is TGTGCCAGCAGTTTAAGGAGTCACGAGCAGTACTTC.